This T cell receptor (beta chain) was documented in a study of shared clonotypes between healthy human individuals. Overall study findings and caveats: Non-shared clonotypes had lower generation probabilities than those shared by all four donors. Among the subsets, naive ones generally showed larger estimated richness than memory ones.

Only in-frame clones appear in the TCRdb table, and some are missing; sequencing was by immunoSEQ multiplex PCR. The table shows about 2 million clones, with roughly 94% occurring only once. Concerning this clone itself: Its antigen remains unknown.

None of the donors, who were healthy HIV-negative adults, had recently had acute infections or vaccinations. Splitting the CD4+ cells yielded a CD45RA+ naive subset and a CD45RA-negative memory subset. In germline, CDR1 is ENHRY, CDR2 SYGVKD. The CDR3 loop spans 13 amino acids. V lost 1 base and J 4 bases, leaving 7 bases between the germline ends. The chain links TRBV10-3 to TRBJ1-2, with D uncertain. The sequenced sample was naive CD4+ T cells sorted from blood. Sample subset: CD45RA+ positively selected. This TCR came from a man aged 18 to 29 in good health. The CDR3 nucleotides are TGTGCCATCAGTGAGTGGACGAGCTATGGCTACACCTTC. Amino acids: CAISEWTSYGYTF.